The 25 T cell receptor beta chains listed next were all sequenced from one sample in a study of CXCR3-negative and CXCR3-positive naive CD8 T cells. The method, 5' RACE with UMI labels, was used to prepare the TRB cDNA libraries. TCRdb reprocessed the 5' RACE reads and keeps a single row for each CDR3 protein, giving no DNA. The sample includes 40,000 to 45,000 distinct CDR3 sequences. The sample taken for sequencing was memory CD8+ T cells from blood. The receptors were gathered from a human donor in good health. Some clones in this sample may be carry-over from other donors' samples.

The CDR3 loop reads CSVEIPGGNTGELFF. The gene calls are TRBV29-1 and TRBJ2-2; absent DNA, TCRdb's TRBD1 call cannot be checked. Germline V gene lookup returns CDR1 SQVTM and CDR2 ANQGSEA. The CDR3 extends over 15 amino acids.

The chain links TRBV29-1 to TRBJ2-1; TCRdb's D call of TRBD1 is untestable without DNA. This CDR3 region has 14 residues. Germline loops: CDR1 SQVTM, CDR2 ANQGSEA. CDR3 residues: CSGGVGQGGTEQFF.

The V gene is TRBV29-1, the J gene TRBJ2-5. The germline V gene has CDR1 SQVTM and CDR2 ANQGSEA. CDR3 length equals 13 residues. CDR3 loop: CSVVLGFPETQYF.

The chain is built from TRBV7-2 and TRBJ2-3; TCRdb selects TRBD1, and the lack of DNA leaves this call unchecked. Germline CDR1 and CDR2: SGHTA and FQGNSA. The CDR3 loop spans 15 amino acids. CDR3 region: CASSPSDRATDTQYF.

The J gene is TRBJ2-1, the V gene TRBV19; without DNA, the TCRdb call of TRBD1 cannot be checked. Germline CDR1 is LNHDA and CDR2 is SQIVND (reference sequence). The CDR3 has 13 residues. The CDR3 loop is CASSTTGQDEQFF. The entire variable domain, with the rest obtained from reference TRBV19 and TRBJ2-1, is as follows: DGGITQSPKYLFRKEGQNVTLSCEQNLNHDAMYWYRQDPGQGLRLIYYSQIVNDFQKGDIAEGYSVSREKKESFPLTVTSAQKNPTAFYLCASSTTGQDEQFFGPGTRLTVL.

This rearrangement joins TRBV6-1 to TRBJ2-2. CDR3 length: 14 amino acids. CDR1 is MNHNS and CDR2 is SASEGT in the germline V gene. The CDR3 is CASSESHYTGELFF.

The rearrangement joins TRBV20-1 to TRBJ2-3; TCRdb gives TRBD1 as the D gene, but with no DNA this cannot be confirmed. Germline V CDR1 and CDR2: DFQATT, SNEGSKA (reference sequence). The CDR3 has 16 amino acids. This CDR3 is CSARTWTGASTDTQYF.

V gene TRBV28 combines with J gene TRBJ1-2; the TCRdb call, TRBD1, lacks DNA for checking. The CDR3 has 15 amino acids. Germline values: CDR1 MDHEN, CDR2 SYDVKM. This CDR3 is CSSSGGGVTNYGYTF.

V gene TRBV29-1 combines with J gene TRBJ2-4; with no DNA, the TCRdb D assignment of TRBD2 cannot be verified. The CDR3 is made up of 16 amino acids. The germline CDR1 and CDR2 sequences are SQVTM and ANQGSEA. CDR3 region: CSVVPWDSQAKNIQYF. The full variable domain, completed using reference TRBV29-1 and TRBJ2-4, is SAVISQKPSRDICQRGTSLTIQCQVDSQVTMMFWYRQQPGQSLTLIATANQGSEATYESGFVIDKFPISRPNLTFSTLTVSNMSPEDSSIYLCSVVPWDSQAKNIQYFGAGTRLSVL.

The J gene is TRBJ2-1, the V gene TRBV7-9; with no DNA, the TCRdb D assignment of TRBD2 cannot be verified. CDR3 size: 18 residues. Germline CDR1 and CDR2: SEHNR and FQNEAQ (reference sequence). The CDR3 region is CASSLVSHASGIYNEQFF.

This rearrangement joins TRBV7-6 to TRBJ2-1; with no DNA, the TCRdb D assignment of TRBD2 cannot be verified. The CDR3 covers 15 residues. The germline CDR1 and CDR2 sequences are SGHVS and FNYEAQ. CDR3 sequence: CASSMDSRLYNEQFF.

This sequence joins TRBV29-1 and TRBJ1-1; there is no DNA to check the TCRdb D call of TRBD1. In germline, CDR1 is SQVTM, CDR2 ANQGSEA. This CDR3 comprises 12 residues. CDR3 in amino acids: CSVDSWTARAFF.

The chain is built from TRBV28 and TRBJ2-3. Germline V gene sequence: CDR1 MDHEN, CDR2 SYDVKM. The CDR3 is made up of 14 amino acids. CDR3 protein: CASSLGVGTDTQYF.

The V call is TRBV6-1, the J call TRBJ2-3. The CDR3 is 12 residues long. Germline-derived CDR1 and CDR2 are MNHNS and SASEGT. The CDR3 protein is CASKAGDGTQYF.

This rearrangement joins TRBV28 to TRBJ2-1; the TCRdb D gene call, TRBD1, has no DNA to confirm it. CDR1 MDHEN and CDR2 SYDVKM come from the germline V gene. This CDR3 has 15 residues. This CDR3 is CASSLGGGLFDEQFF.

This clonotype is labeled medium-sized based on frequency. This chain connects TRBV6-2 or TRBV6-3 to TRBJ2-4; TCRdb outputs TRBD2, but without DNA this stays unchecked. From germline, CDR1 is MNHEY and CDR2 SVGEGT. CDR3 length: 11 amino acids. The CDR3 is CASSRGGAWSF.

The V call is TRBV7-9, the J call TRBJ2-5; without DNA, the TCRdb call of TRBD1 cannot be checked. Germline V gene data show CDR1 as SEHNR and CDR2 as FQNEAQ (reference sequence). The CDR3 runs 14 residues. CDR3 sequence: CASRSTGTQETKYF.

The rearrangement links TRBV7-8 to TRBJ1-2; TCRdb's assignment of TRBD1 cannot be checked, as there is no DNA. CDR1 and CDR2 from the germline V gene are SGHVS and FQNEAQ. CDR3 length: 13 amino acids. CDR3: CASRHTGDYGYTF.

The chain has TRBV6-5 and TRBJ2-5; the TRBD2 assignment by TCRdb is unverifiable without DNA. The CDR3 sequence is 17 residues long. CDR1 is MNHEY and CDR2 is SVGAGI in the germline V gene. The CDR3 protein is CASSYSKGGTSQETQYF.

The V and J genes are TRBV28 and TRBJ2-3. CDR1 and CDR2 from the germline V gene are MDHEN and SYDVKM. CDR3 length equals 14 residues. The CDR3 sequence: CASSFLRTTDTQYF.

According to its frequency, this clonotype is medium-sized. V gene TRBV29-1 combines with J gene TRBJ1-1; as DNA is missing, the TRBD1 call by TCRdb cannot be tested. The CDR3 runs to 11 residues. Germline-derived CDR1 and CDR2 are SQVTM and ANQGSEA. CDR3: CSVDSGPEAFF.

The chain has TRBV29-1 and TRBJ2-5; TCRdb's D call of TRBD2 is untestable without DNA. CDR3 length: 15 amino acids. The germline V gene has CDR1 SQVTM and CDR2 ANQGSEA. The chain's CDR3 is CSVDFIAGNQETQYF.

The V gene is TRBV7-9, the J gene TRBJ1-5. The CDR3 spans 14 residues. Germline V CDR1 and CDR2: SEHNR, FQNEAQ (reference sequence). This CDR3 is CASSLQYSNQPQHF.

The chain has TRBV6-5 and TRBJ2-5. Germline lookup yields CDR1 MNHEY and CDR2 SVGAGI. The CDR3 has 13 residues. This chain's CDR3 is CASREQWEETQYF.

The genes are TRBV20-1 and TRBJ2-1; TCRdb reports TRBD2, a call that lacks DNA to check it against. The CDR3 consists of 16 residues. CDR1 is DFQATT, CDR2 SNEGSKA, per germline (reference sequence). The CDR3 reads CSARELAGERYNEQFF.